This T cell receptor (beta chain) was recovered during a study of cytomegalovirus exposure and HLA in healthy donors (dated by TCRdb to about 2017). For the wider study: An earlier analysis of roughly 570 of the donors reported 276 Gb of sequence data and 117 million unique TCR beta sequences obtained from about 179 million T cells. Class I and class II HLA loci were covered by the typing at four-digit resolution. A separate validation cohort of approximately 120 different subjects was used in addition to the approximately 700-subject first cohort. The study was designed to test whether signatures of past pathogen exposure could be identified by cataloging public T cell receptors. Typing coverage differed by locus: A, B, C, DRB1 and DQB1 were typed in about 629-640 donors, DQA1 in around 500, DPA1 in 606, and DPB1 in around 440. Among a few hundred genotyped donors of the cohort, an average of approximately 230,000 unique TCR beta nucleotide sequences were sequenced per donor, roughly 20% of them non-productive. The study combined high-throughput TCR immunosequencing, statistical association of individual TCRs with disease status, and machine learning to predict cytomegalovirus infection status. Five DR-DQ haplotypes were handled as single units for association and clustering because linkage in the cohort was strong. Genome-wide SNP genotypes for about 65% of the 666 donors were used in a later genetic analysis, which treated that subset as a discovery cohort. In an earlier analysis of roughly 540 of the donors, high-throughput TCR beta sequencing was used to judge whether each TCR beta V gene segment behaved as functional or pseudogenic. An early release covering roughly 580 HLA-typed donors comprised 250 to 350 gigabases of sequencing data and 65 million to 100 million unique TCR sequences. The later analysis used no new phenotypic data to find candidate immune exposures, relying instead on TCR beta sequences and their occurrence across donors. In a later analysis, previously published TCR beta repertoires from 666 donors were re-analyzed and high-resolution HLA genotyping was added so that TCR occurrence patterns could be studied. Every repertoire in the discovery cohort had been generated on one and the same sequencing platform. The genetic ancestry cluster associated with self-reported Caucasian donors included about four fifths of the 398 genotyped donors. The T cell repertoires of some 670 subjects were profiled by immunosequencing and related to cytomegalovirus serostatus. Donor age, sex, ethnicity and CMV serostatus were compiled alongside the repertoire data.

Results and caveats for the whole study, not just this receptor: Only TCR beta chains were sequenced in this cohort, and the absence of alpha or paired-chain data limited detectable features. In both the original and validation cohorts, the classifier was reported to diagnose cytomegalovirus status with high specificity and sensitivity. A total of roughly 160 TCR beta chains were listed by the study as associated with cytomegalovirus. In an earlier analysis of some 640 of the donors, most TCR beta V segments were observed in productive rearrangements about 87% or about 30% of the time, broadly matching IMGT annotations. Linkage disequilibrium might explain the correlated functional status among segregating V segments, but an unknown experimental factor could not be excluded. A few of the identified cytomegalovirus-associated TCR beta chains were confirmed in vitro to be specific for cytomegalovirus antigens. While some public TCRs were present in many individuals, most TCR sequences turned up only very rarely across donors. Because counts were too low, fewer than 20 rarely observed V segments, including chromosome 9 orphons, were excluded from the earlier analysis of around 640 of the donors. In a later analysis, several top co-occurrence clusters were reported to appear linked to parvovirus B19, influenza, CMV and Epstein-Barr virus. Compared with the 666-donor mean, donors in an Asian-associated ancestry cluster had fewer N-insertions in productive TCRs, according to a later genetic analysis. Because HLA typing was missing for some donors at each locus, association tests included only the typed subset. A later analysis found that TCR association rates varied across HLA loci, with DRB1 alleles showing the most associated TCRs and HLA-C alleles the fewest. Assigning TCR associations to individual alleles was difficult when HLA alleles, especially DR and DQ, strongly co-occurred. In a later genetic analysis, a missense DCLRE1C variant was associated with V-gene and J-gene trimming of TCR beta chains, and the association was replicated in an independent cohort. Most CMV-associated TCR beta chains appeared to be HLA-restricted in a later analysis, and the HLA associations seemed to be driven largely by CMV exposure. A further reported finding was that TCR beta sequences accurately predicted the HLA-A and HLA-B alleles for most subjects in the first cohort. CMV serostatus was the only immune exposure information available for the cohort. A later analysis found that HLA-associated TCR beta chains were more clonally expanded and had lower generation probabilities than equally common non-associated chains. According to the authors, the approach could potentially be generalized to other disease states and immunological phenotypes. A group of highly shared sequence variants was considered likely to be a technical artifact of the sequencing pipeline. Because the 87-base-pair reads could not distinguish some IMGT-functional V segments, including TRBV6-2 and TRBV6-3, those segments were excluded. A later analysis associated some 17,000 TCR beta sequences with specific HLA alleles at a false discovery rate of 0.05. Roughly uniform sequencing depth across donors was assumed in presence/absence analyses, although this assumption may not hold.

The library was produced with the immunoSEQ multiplex PCR assay. A mixture of 60 forward primers for TCR Vbeta segments and 13 reverse primers for TCR Jbeta segments was used in the multiplex PCR. A multiplex PCR assay on genomic DNA amplified the CDR3 region of rearranged TCR beta genes. The amplified TCR beta libraries were sequenced on the Illumina HiSeq System as 87-base-pair reads. The paper's data handling went like this. A later analysis tallied about 77 million unique TCR beta chains across the 666 repertoires, and 10 million to 11 million of those chains were shared by two or more donors. Raw reads were error-corrected and collapsed into unique sequences by a nearest-neighbor algorithm in which closely related sequences were merged to remove PCR and sequencing errors. To assign V, D and J gene segments, CDR3 sequences were aligned to IMGT reference sequences. For a sequence to be retained, a match of at least six nucleotides was required to both a V gene segment and a J gene segment. Rearrangements were classified as productive when the CDR3 lacked stop codons and remained in frame with V and J, and all other rearrangements were classified as non-productive. CDR3 was defined according to IMGT convention as the region running from the second conserved V-encoded cysteine to the conserved J-encoded phenylalanine. The earlier analysis of a few hundred of the donors excluded sequences that lacked an unambiguous match to a single V gene segment. In an earlier analysis of 587 of the donors, a V segment was called functional when productive rearrangements were above 56.7%, and segregating when the standard deviation between donors exceeded 5%. A statistical classification framework was built for diagnosing cytomegalovirus status from the catalog of TCR beta chain sequences. V and J gene assignment, in a later analysis, came from comparing TCR nucleotide sequences with IMGT/GENE-DB human TR gene sequences. In a later analysis, CDR3 sequences and most-parsimonious VDJ recombination scenarios were assigned using the TCRdist pipeline. A later analysis defined each TCR beta chain by its CDR3 amino acid sequence plus V-gene family, and excluded reads lacking a unique V-gene family. A later analysis removed roughly 590 highly shared, low-generation-probability nucleotide sequences to deal with suspected cross-contamination and a sequencing artifact. For each public chain, a later analysis derived a clonal expansion index from normalized ranks of inferred template counts within each repertoire. A later analysis computed generation probabilities with a VDJ recombination model fitted to out-of-frame rearrangements, and checked the results against IGoR. A later analysis scored TCR-TCR, TCR-HLA and TCR-CMV co-occurrence with hypergeometric tests, applying a repertoire-size bias correction to TCR pairs. To estimate false discovery rates, a later analysis permuted the HLA or CMV assignments 20 times. A later analysis grouped co-occurring TCRs with DBSCAN, adding TCRdist sequence similarity when clustering within HLA-allele-positive subsets. For co-occurrence clustering, repertoires with fewer than 30,000 or more than 120,000 public chains were excluded, along with several repertoires with anomalous nucleotide sharing. TCRdb took over this immuneACCESS table, retaining in-frame rearrangements with V and J assigned. Such tables are incomplete; in checked studies, under half of the missing clones stem from an unresolved V gene, and the remainder is unexplained. The V and J calls and clone size are taken from that table; D and trimming were inferred from the DNA. The sample's records list some 150,000 clones. About 0.79% of the sample lies in the top ten.

The cohort was made up of 666 healthy bone marrow donors. At the time of sampling, every cohort member was nominally healthy, though immune exposures that went unrecorded were likely present. The donor tested CMV seropositive, placing the donor among the 310 or so seropositive members of the cohort. Every donor gave a peripheral blood sample, and the peripheral blood mononuclear cells from that sample were used for TCR beta sequencing. The Qiagen DNeasy Blood Extraction Kit was used to extract genomic DNA from the blood cell samples. A word on this clone: Its cognate antigen has yet to be identified.

V gives up 4 bases and J gives up 1 base, and the segment between their germline ends measures 13 bases. Counted from cysteine to phenylalanine, this CDR3 has 15 amino acids. Of all the DNA, just the CDR3 is kept, 45 bases in frame from base 1. Based on the germline V gene, the CDR1 and CDR2 sequences are SNHLY and FYNNEI. The chain joins TRBV2 to TRBJ1-1; the D region possibly corresponds to TRBD1 (5 bases align). The sample taken for sequencing was PBMCs. This clonotype was sampled from a woman under 30 in good health and CMV-seropositive. The CDR3 amino acid sequence is: CASSGYRRANTEAFF. The DNA sequence is given as TGTGCCAGCAGTGGGTACCGCAGGGCGAACACTGAAGCTTTCTTT.